The 29 T cell receptor beta chains in this list originate from one sample, sequenced in a study of T cell responses to AZD1222 COVID-19 vaccine. Clones were sequenced by immunoSEQ multiplex PCR, and TCRdb holds only the in-frame ones, with some missing. There are approximately 150,000 clones in the sample; approximately 94% occur only once, and around 3% lies in the top ten. The sample consisted of peripheral blood, taken on day 0 of AZD1222 vaccination. These receptors came from an adult in good health.

The chain carries TRBV5-1 and TRBJ2-7; no reliable D call. Germline lookup yields CDR1 SGHRS and CDR2 YFSETQ. The CDR3 is made up of 13 amino acids. V gave up 4 bases and J gave up 4 bases, with 12 bases separating them. The CDR3 DNA follows: TGCGCCAGCAGCCCAACCGGGCTTTACGAGCAGTACTTC. It codes for CASSPTGLYEQYF.

V usage is TRBV6-5 and J usage is TRBJ1-6; TRBD1 matches at 10 bases. J lost 7 bases, V lost 5 bases, and 5 bases had no gene match. CDR3 length: 15 residues. The germline gives CDR1 MNHEY, CDR2 SVGAGI. This chain's CDR3 is CASSRTGGRNSPLHF. The CDR3 bases are TGTGCCAGCAGTCGGACAGGGGGTCGAAATTCACCCCTCCACTTT.

The chain has TRBV19 and TRBJ1-2; 8 bases are shared with TRBD1. Trimming cost V 1 base and J 8 bases; bases outside gene matches: 6. Germline V gives CDR1 LNHDA, CDR2 SQIVND (reference sequence). This CDR3 contains 14 residues. The CDR3 DNA follows: TGTGCCAGTAGTATAGGACAGGGGTTTGGCGGCTACACCTTC. Amino acid sequence: CASSIGQGFGGYTF. The full variable domain, in which reference TRBV19 and TRBJ1-2 provide the parts outside the CDR3, is DGGITQSPKYLFRKEGQNVTLSCEQNLNHDAMYWYRQDPGQGLRLIYYSQIVNDFQKGDIAEGYSVSREKKESFPLTVTSAQKNPTAFYLCASSIGQGFGGYTFGSGTRLTVV.

The chain links TRBV7-9 to TRBJ1-1, with TRBD1 matching 11 bases. After removal of 6 bases from V and 9 bases from J, the junction contained 9 bases not matched to a gene. The CDR3 runs 14 residues. Germline V gene sequence: CDR1 SEHNR, CDR2 FQNEAQ (reference sequence). The CDR3 is CASSLPRTGGQAFF. As DNA, the CDR3 is TGTGCCAGCAGTCTCCCCAGGACAGGGGGCCAAGCTTTCTTT.

The chain recombines TRBV19 with TRBJ1-2, with TRBD1 matching over 10 bases. Germline CDR1 LNHDA, CDR2 SQIVND (reference sequence). CDR3 length: 15 amino acids. The V gene end was trimmed by 7 bases and the J gene end by 4 bases; junction bases not matched to a gene: 9. CDR3 sequence (DNA): TGTGCCAGTACCGCAATGGGACAGGGGATCTATGGCTACACCTTC. This encodes CASTAMGQGIYGYTF.

The chain is built from TRBV6-4 and TRBJ1-2; tentatively, D is TRBD1 (5 bases). The CDR3 has 16 amino acids. Germline V gene sequence: CDR1 MRHNA, CDR2 SNTAGT. V was shortened by 2 bases and J by 5 bases, with 18 bases between the two germline ends. CDR3 nucleotide sequence: TGTGCCAGCAGTGACCCCCGGGACGGAATCAAGTATGGCTACACCTTC. Encoded protein: CASSDPRDGIKYGYTF.

The chain is built from TRBV5-8 and TRBJ1-1; 7 positions agree with TRBD1. Germline CDR1 and CDR2: SGHTS and YDEGEE. Losses at the gene ends were 5 bases for V and 4 bases for J; bases not matched to a gene: 8. The CDR3 consists of 14 residues. The CDR3 loop is CASSFDRVGTEAFF. DNA of the CDR3: TGTGCCAGCAGTTTCGACAGGGTGGGCACTGAAGCTTTCTTT.

This clone has only a few counts. The chain uses TRBV9 and TRBJ1-3, with TRBD1 matching 11 bases. The V segment lost 6 bases and the J segment 4 bases; nucleotides outside the gene matches: 3. This CDR3 region has 14 residues. In germline, CDR1 is SGDLS, CDR2 YYNGEE. The CDR3 DNA reads as TGTGCCAGCAAGGGGACAGGGGGAGGAAACACCATATATTTT. Amino acid sequence: CASKGTGGGNTIYF.

The chain couples TRBV4-2 to TRBJ2-7; D might be TRBD1 or TRBD2, each matching 5 bases. This CDR3 comprises 14 residues. Trimming took 1 base from V and 0 from J, leaving 7 bases between them. Germline CDR1 reads LGHNA; CDR2 reads YNFKEQ. In DNA, the CDR3 is TGTGCCAGCAGCCAAGGGGGGAGCTCCTACGAGCAGTACTTC. It specifies CASSQGGSSYEQYF.

The chain combines TRBV3-1 (or the pseudogene TRBV3-2) with TRBJ2-7; TRBD2 aligns across 7 bases. The CDR3 length is 18 residues. V was clipped by 2 bases and J by 0 bases; unmatched bases: 13. Germline V lookup: CDR1 LGHDT, CDR2 YNNKEL (reference sequence). The CDR3, as DNA: TGTGCCAGCAGCCAAACCAACAATTGGGGCGGGAGCTCCTACGAGCAGTACTTC. Translation: CASSQTNNWGGSSYEQYF.

Turning to this clone: A read error may account for a junction end that differs from germline. V and J are TRBV29-1 and TRBJ2-3, with unresolved D. Germline V gene sequence: CDR1 SQVTM, CDR2 ANQGSEA. This CDR3 region has 12 residues. The CDR3 nucleotides read TGCAGCGTGGAAGCCGGGTCCCATACGCAGTATTTT. This gives the protein CSVEAGSHTQYF.

This clone has only one observation. The rearrangement uses TRBV3-1 (or the pseudogene TRBV3-2) and TRBJ1-3; D gene ambiguous. Germline V gene sequence: CDR1 LGHDT, CDR2 YNNKEL (reference sequence). The CDR3 contains 15 residues. V was shortened by 1 base and J by 0 bases, with 7 bases between the two germline ends. The CDR3 loop is CASSQGLASGNTIYF. In DNA form, the CDR3 reads TGTGCCAGCAGCCAAGGGTTAGCCTCTGGAAACACCATATATTTT.

The chain carries TRBV19 and TRBJ1-1, with a weak D call TRBD1 (6 bases). V shed 8 bases and J shed 0 bases, with 10 bases lying between them. The CDR3 consists of 13 residues. Germline V CDR1 and CDR2: LNHDA, SQIVND (reference sequence). DNA for the CDR3: TGTGCCAGTTGGGGGCGGTTGAACACTGAAGCTTTCTTT. Protein: CASWGRLNTEAFF. Full variable domain (rest looked up from reference TRBV19 and TRBJ1-1): DGGITQSPKYLFRKEGQNVTLSCEQNLNHDAMYWYRQDPGQGLRLIYYSQIVNDFQKGDIAEGYSVSREKKESFPLTVTSAQKNPTAFYLCASWGRLNTEAFFGQGTRLTVV.

The chain uses TRBV2 and TRBJ2-3; D may be TRBD1 (6 bases). V was cut by 8 bases and J by 4 bases, with 13 bases left in between. Germline loops: CDR1 SNHLY, CDR2 FYNNEI. This CDR3 contains 13 residues. CDR3 residues: CASGTTGPDTQYF. The CDR3 nucleotides read TGTGCCAGCGGCACGACAGGTCCAGATACGCAGTATTTT.

This chain connects TRBV2 to TRBJ1-2; D call uncertain. V lost 4 bases and J 1 base, leaving 7 bases between the germline ends. This CDR3 has 13 amino acids. Germline V gene sequence: CDR1 SNHLY, CDR2 FYNNEI. CDR3 sequence reads: CASSGGINYGYTF. Here the CDR3 DNA reads TGTGCCAGCAGTGGAGGGATTAACTATGGCTACACCTTC. Based on the CDR3 plus reference TRBV2 and TRBJ1-2, the full variable domain is EPEVTQTPSHQVTQMGQEVILRCVPISNHLYFYWYRQILGQKVEFLVSFYNNEISEKSEIFDDQFSVERPDGSNFTLKIRSTKLEDSAMYFCASSGGINYGYTFGSGTRLTVV.

This rearrangement joins TRBV5-6 to TRBJ1-1, with D uncertain. Trimming removed 1 base from V and 0 bases from J, with 13 bases in between. CDR3 size: 16 residues. Per the germline V gene, CDR1 is SGHDT and CDR2 is YYEEEE. CDR3 coding DNA: TGTGCCAGCAGCTTGTACGCTCAGGACCTGAACACTGAAGCTTTCTTT. Translation: CASSLYAQDLNTEAFF.

The chain combines TRBV7-7 with TRBJ2-2; TRBD2 matches 13 bases. This CDR3 has 18 residues. Germline CDR1 SSHAT, CDR2 FNYEAQ (reference sequence). V lost 4 bases, J lost 5 bases, and 10 bases stayed unmatched. The CDR3 sequence is CASSSSALLAGGTGELFF. The CDR3 DNA reads as TGTGCCAGCAGCTCCTCCGCCCTACTAGCGGGAGGGACCGGGGAGCTGTTTTTT.

A word on this clone: Other DNA variants within this sample encode the same CDR3. V is TRBV5-5 and J is TRBJ2-5; D tentatively reads TRBD1 or TRBD2 (5 bases each). The CDR3 spans 17 residues. Trimming removed 4 bases at V and 5 bases at J, with 24 bases between. Per germline, CDR1 SGHKS and CDR2 YYEKEE (reference sequence). The CDR3 nucleotides read TGTGCCAGCAGCCTACTCGGGGCCTTAGGGAGCGAGGAGACCCAGTACTTC. Amino acids: CASSLLGALGSEETQYF.

V is TRBV10-3 and J is TRBJ1-1; D is ambiguous. V lost 8 bases, J lost 4 bases, and 20 bases lay in between. The CDR3 contains 15 residues. Germline V gene sequence: CDR1 ENHRY, CDR2 SYGVKD. This chain's CDR3 is CAILESANVGTEAFF. The CDR3 DNA follows: TGTGCCATCCTTGAGAGCGCCAATGTTGGCACTGAAGCTTTCTTT.

The chain links TRBV29-1 to TRBJ2-1; D gene unclear. The germline V and J ends were trimmed by 3 bases and 8 bases, with 8 bases remaining between them. Germline assignment: CDR1 SQVTM and CDR2 ANQGSEA. The CDR3 totals 11 residues. The CDR3 sequence: CSVEVRDEQFF. The CDR3 DNA is TGCAGCGTTGAGGTCCGCGATGAGCAGTTCTTC.

The chain is built from TRBV2 and TRBJ2-4; D might be TRBD1 (6 bases). V was clipped by 7 bases and J by 7 bases, with 14 bases between them. The CDR3 has 13 residues. CDR1 SNHLY and CDR2 FYNNEI come from the germline V gene. CDR3 loop: CASNRAADNIQYF. CDR3 nucleotide sequence: TGTGCCAGCAACAGGGCTGCTGATAACATTCAGTACTTC. Using reference TRBV2 and TRBJ2-4 for the parts outside the CDR3, the full variable domain is EPEVTQTPSHQVTQMGQEVILRCVPISNHLYFYWYRQILGQKVEFLVSFYNNEISEKSEIFDDQFSVERPDGSNFTLKIRSTKLEDSAMYFCASNRAADNIQYFGAGTRLSVL.

CDR3: CASSPDGQGVDTQYF. CDR3 DNA sequence: TGTGCCAGCAGTCCAGATGGACAGGGTGTAGATACGCAGTATTTT. The chain has TRBV6-5 and TRBJ2-3, with 8 bases matching TRBD1. Germline V gene sequence: CDR1 MNHEY, CDR2 SVGAGI. The CDR3 spans 15 residues. Germline trimming cut 5 bases from V and 5 bases from J; bases unmatched to any gene: 9.

The sample holds one count of this clone. The gene calls are TRBV7-2 and TRBJ2-3, with 11 positions matching TRBD2. V dropped 2 bases and J dropped 5; count of bases not matched to a gene: 3. Germline-derived CDR1 and CDR2 are SGHTA and FQGNSA. The CDR3 sequence is 15 residues long. CDR3 nucleotides: TGTGCCAGCAGCTTATTACTAGCGGGAGTAGATACGCAGTATTTT. It is translated as CASSLLLAGVDTQYF.

The V gene is TRBV19, the J gene TRBJ2-1, with 13 bases matching TRBD2. Germline CDR1 reads LNHDA; CDR2 reads SQIVND (reference sequence). With V trimmed by 1 base and J by 6 bases, 3 bases remained unmatched. The CDR3 runs to 16 residues. The CDR3, as DNA: TGTGCCAGTAGTATAGGCAGGACTAGCGGGAGCAATGAGCAGTTCTTC. It is translated as CASSIGRTSGSNEQFF.

The CDR3 bases are TGCGCCAGCAGCCCGGGGACTAGCGGGAATGGGGAGCTGTTTTTT. This sequence encodes CASSPGTSGNGELFF. This rearrangement joins TRBV5-1 to TRBJ2-2; 13 bases agree with TRBD2. Germline CDR1 is SGHRS and CDR2 is YFSETQ. V dropped 4 bases and J dropped 8; count of bases not matched to a gene: 5. The CDR3 is 15 residues long.

As concerns this clone: At the DNA level, this CDR3 is encoded by other sequences in the same sample as well. The CDR3 reads CASSYRGGYTF. CDR3 nucleotide sequence: TGTGCCAGCAGTTATCGGGGGGGCTACACCTTC. The gene calls are TRBV12-3 or TRBV12-4 and TRBJ1-2, with D possibly being TRBD1 (5 bases). V lost 4 bases, J lost 8 bases, and 8 bases lay in between. This CDR3 contains 11 residues.

This clone was observed a single time. The CDR3 is CASSPLAGETQYF. In DNA, the CDR3 is TGCGCCAGCAGCCCTTTAGCGGGAGAGACCCAGTACTTC. The chain carries TRBV5-1 and TRBJ2-5; 7 bases map to TRBD2. Unmatched junction bases numbered 4, after V lost 4 bases and J lost 4 bases. Germline loops: CDR1 SGHRS, CDR2 YFSETQ. The CDR3 totals 13 residues.

In this sample, this clone turned up once. The V gene is TRBV7-6, the J gene TRBJ1-2; D gene uncertain. The CDR3 has 15 amino acids. V was pared by 5 bases and J by 3 bases, with 16 bases between. CDR1 and CDR2 from the germline V gene are SGHVS and FNYEAQ. The CDR3 here is CASSPTPGKYYGYTF. DNA of the CDR3: TGTGCCAGCAGCCCCACCCCAGGAAAGTACTATGGCTACACCTTC.

The chain uses TRBV19 and TRBJ1-5; D is unclear. Deletions cut 1 base from V and 6 bases from J, with 4 bases between. CDR1 LNHDA and CDR2 SQIVND come from the germline V gene (reference sequence). The CDR3 extends over 12 amino acids. CDR3 sequence: CASSIVGQPQHF. The CDR3 region has the DNA TGTGCCAGTAGTATAGTCGGTCAGCCCCAGCATTTT.